The T cell receptor (beta chain) under discussion was sequenced for a study of blood T cell repertoires in COVID-19. The overall study: The United States, Italy and Spain provided the acute and convalescent COVID-19 samples. Sources were T cells, B-cell-depleted T cells, or PBMCs; the material itself was cDNA or gDNA.

One Seattle source followed patients from active infection through their disease course. CDR1 SGHVS and CDR2 FQNEAQ come from the germline V gene. The V segment lost 3 bases and the J segment 3 bases; nucleotides outside the gene matches: 9. This CDR3 spans 16 amino acids. Original data processing: How many nucleated cells were present was estimated from reference gene primer amplification. The assay was immunoSEQ multiplex PCR, and TCRdb's table has in-frame clones only and misses some. D and trimming come from the DNA, and the V and J calls and clone size come from that table. The table shows 250,000 to 300,000 clones, with nearly 90% occurring only once.

The chain combines TRBV7-8 with TRBJ1-2; 8 positions match TRBD1. The specimen was peripheral blood. The clonotype was recovered from a woman in her sixties or seventies with COVID-19, enrolled during active disease. The CDR3 nucleotides read TGTGCCAGCAGCTTCCAGAGGACAGGGTTGGACTATGGCTACACCTTC. It translates to CASSFQRTGLDYGYTF.